The present entry profiles one T cell receptor beta chain with its context. Its antigen is unknown. Extraction and reverse transcription of RNA yielded cDNA as the sequencing template. Some clones are missing from TCRdb's copy, which holds only in-frame ones; the method was immunoSEQ multiplex PCR. The repertoire holds 150,000 or so clones, with around 87% as singletons. These data originate in a study of CD8+ T cells in alopecia areata. Study context: Once tofacitinib had been taken for 6 to 18 months, 6 months off drug followed. General observations from the study: Normal skin's resident alphabeta T cells are sequenced alongside lesional scalp T cells.

The CDR3 length is 16 residues. With 0 bases removed from V and 3 bases from J, the gap between germline ends came to 12 bases. Per germline, CDR1 MNHNY and CDR2 SVGAGI (reference sequence). This specimen consisted of CD8+ T cells sorted from blood, obtained at week 0. This chain connects TRBV6-6 to TRBJ2-1, with D perhaps TRBD1 (5 bases). The clonotype was recovered from a human donor with alopecia areata. This chain's CDR3 is CASSYSTQGVYNEQFF. CDR3 bases: TGTGCCAGCAGTTACTCGACGCAGGGTGTCTACAATGAGCAGTTCTTC.